These 21 T cell receptor beta chains originate from one sample sequenced in a study of blood T cell repertoires in COVID-19. Profiled with immunoSEQ multiplex PCR; TCRdb holds only in-frame clones, not every one. Of 13,000 or so clones listed, over 65% were seen once; the top ten hold around 15%. The specimen sequenced was peripheral blood. These receptors originate from a man aged 40-49 years with active or convalescent COVID-19.

The chain combines TRBV19 with TRBJ1-2; D is unresolved. The CDR3 consists of 14 residues. Trimming shortened V by 7 bases and J by 0 bases, and 12 bases separated the two germline ends. Germline CDR1 and CDR2: LNHDA and SQIVND (reference sequence). The CDR3 loop reads CASNEAAANYGYTF. The CDR3, as DNA: TGTGCCAGTAATGAGGCCGCGGCTAACTATGGCTACACCTTC.

V gene TRBV10-2 combines with J gene TRBJ1-1, with D possibly matching TRBD1 (5 bases). The ends were cut back, 4 bases at V and 3 bases at J, with 18 bases in the middle. This CDR3 has 16 residues. The germline V gene encodes CDR1 WSHSY and CDR2 SAAADI. The CDR3 region is CASSVWDRSGDTEAFF. In DNA form, the CDR3 reads TGCGCCAGCAGTGTGTGGGACCGCAGCGGGGACACTGAAGCTTTCTTT.

The V gene is TRBV15, the J gene TRBJ1-1; 10 bases map to TRBD1. Germline CDR1 is LNHNV and CDR2 is YYDKDF (reference sequence). With V trimmed by 3 bases and J by 1 base, 2 bases remained unmatched. CDR3 length: 15 residues. This chain's CDR3 is CATSSRTGGNTEAFF. CDR3 nucleotides: TGTGCCACCAGCAGCCGGACAGGGGGGAACACTGAAGCTTTCTTT.

The chain joins TRBV6-1 to TRBJ2-7; D gene unclear. Deletions cut 6 bases from V and 5 bases from J, with 11 bases between. The CDR3 length is 12 residues. Germline values: CDR1 MNHNS, CDR2 SASEGT. The CDR3 spells CASSPHRDEQYF. The CDR3 DNA follows: TGTGCCAGCAGCCCCCACCGGGACGAGCAGTACTTC.

By sample share, this clone is medium-sized. The gene calls are TRBV21-1 and TRBJ1-1. TRBV21-1 is listed as a pseudogene. This CDR3 comprises 11 residues. CDR3 loop: CASSIGTEAFF. The CDR3, as DNA: TGTGCCAGCAGCATCGGTACTGAAGCTTTCTTT.

V gene TRBV12-3 or TRBV12-4 combines with J gene TRBJ1-1; a possible D gene is TRBD1 (6 bases). V was trimmed by 6 bases and J by 9 bases, leaving 17 bases between them. This CDR3 has 13 amino acids. The CDR3 protein is CASSRGQRGKAFF. As DNA, the CDR3 is TGTGCCAGCAGCAGAGGACAGCGTGGAAAAGCTTTCTTT.

The V gene is TRBV5-4, the J gene TRBJ2-3, with D perhaps TRBD2 (6 bases). The length of the CDR3 is 14 residues. The germline V gene has CDR1 SGHNT and CDR2 YYREEE (reference sequence). V gave up 2 bases and J gave up 8 bases, with 15 bases separating them. The CDR3 coding sequence is TGTGCCAGCAGCTTTTTGGGGGGTGAGGGTACGCAGTATTTT. Protein sequence: CASSFLGGEGTQYF. The whole variable domain, remainder taken from reference TRBV5-4 and TRBJ2-3, is ETGVTQSPTHLIKTRGQQVTLRCSSQSGHNTVSWYQQALGQGPQFIFQYYREEENGRGNFPPRFSGLQFPNYSSELNVNALELDDSALYLCASSFLGGEGTQYFGPGTRLTVL.

The CDR3, as DNA: TGTGCCAGCAGCTTAGCCAGAAGGGGCACTGAAGCTTTCTTT. Its protein product is CASSLARRGTEAFF. This chain joins TRBV7-8 and TRBJ1-1, with D possibly being TRBD1 (5 bases). CDR1 and CDR2 from the germline V gene are SGHVS and FQNEAQ. The V end was cut by 0 bases, the J end by 4 bases, with 9 bases between. The CDR3 consists of 14 residues. The full variable domain, its missing parts supplied by reference TRBV7-8 and TRBJ1-1, is GAGVSQSPRYKVAKRGQDVALRCDPISGHVSLFWYQQALGQGPEFLTYFQNEAQLDKSGLPSDRFFAERPEGSVSTLKIQRTQQEDSAVYLCASSLARRGTEAFFGQGTRLTVV.

The V and J genes are TRBV5-8 and TRBJ2-3; 9 bases are shared with TRBD2. This CDR3 is 16 amino acids long. Germline CDR1 and CDR2: SGHTS and YDEGEE. With 0 bases clipped from V and 3 bases from J, the junction kept 5 bases outside the gene matches. The CDR3 spells CASSLGGLAYTDTQYF. The CDR3 DNA sequence: TGTGCCAGCAGCTTGGGGGGACTAGCCTATACAGATACGCAGTATTTT.

The V call is TRBV11-2, the J call TRBJ2-7, with TRBD1 identical over 9 bases. Germline V gives CDR1 SGHAT, CDR2 FQNNGV. Trimming at V came to 2 bases and at J to 6 bases, leaving 11 bases not matched to a gene. CDR3 length: 16 residues. CDR3 nucleotide sequence: TGTGCCAGCAGCTTACTCTCCCGACAGGGGGTTTTCGAGCAGTACTTC. Its translation: CASSLLSRQGVFEQYF.

The chain combines TRBV5-1 with TRBJ2-1; D is possibly TRBD2 (6 bases). In germline, CDR1 is SGHRS, CDR2 YFSETQ. This CDR3 has 15 amino acids. V shed 4 bases and J shed 9 bases, with 20 bases lying between them. The CDR3 coding sequence is TGCGCCAGCAGCCAGACGGGACTCTCCTGGGGTGAGCAGTTCTTC. Translation: CASSQTGLSWGEQFF.

This clone is a singleton in its sample. This chain joins TRBV7-3 and TRBJ2-3, with 7 bases matching TRBD2. Germline CDR1 is SGHTA and CDR2 is FQGTGA. V lost 2 bases to trimming and J lost 1 base; unmatched junction nucleotides: 0. This CDR3 comprises 14 residues. Written as DNA, the CDR3 is TGTGCCAGCAGCTTAGCGGGGGGCACAGATACGCAGTATTTT. Translation: CASSLAGGTDTQYF.

This chain uses TRBV5-1 with TRBJ1-2, with TRBD1 as a possible D gene (5 bases). V lost 4 bases and J 8 bases, leaving 12 bases between the germline ends. Per germline, CDR1 SGHRS and CDR2 YFSETQ. The CDR3 runs to 12 residues. CDR3 in amino acids: CASSPWGEGYTF. The CDR3 DNA sequence: TGCGCCAGCAGCCCGTGGGGGGAAGGCTACACCTTC.

The genes are TRBV6-5 and TRBJ2-1; D perhaps matches TRBD1 (5 bases). Germline CDR1 is MNHEY and CDR2 is SVGAGI. Trimming removed 6 bases at V and 6 bases at J, with 12 bases between. The CDR3 is 13 residues long. DNA of the CDR3: TGTGCCAGCAGCACGGACATTACCAATGAGCAGTTCTTC. Protein product: CASSTDITNEQFF.

The chain joins TRBV9 to TRBJ1-1; 7 nucleotides align to TRBD1. The CDR3 covers 13 residues. The germline V gene has CDR1 SGDLS and CDR2 YYNGEE. The J segment lost 4 bases and the V segment lost 6 bases, leaving 6 bases of the junction unmatched. The CDR3, as DNA: TGTGCCAGCAATCGTCAGGGGGGCACTGAAGCTTTCTTT. Translated: CASNRQGGTEAFF.

V and J are TRBV9 and TRBJ1-1; D is possibly TRBD1 (5 bases). Trimming removed 0 bases from V and 5 bases from J, with 8 bases in between. CDR3 length: 13 amino acids. The germline V gene encodes CDR1 SGDLS and CDR2 YYNGEE. The CDR3 bases are TGTGCCAGCAGCGTAGAGGGGTTTACTGAAGCTTTCTTT. Translation: CASSVEGFTEAFF.

The chain has TRBV4-1 and TRBJ2-7, with 8 bases identical to TRBD1. With V trimmed by 0 bases and J by 6 bases, 13 bases remained unmatched. The CDR3 totals 17 residues. The germline V gene encodes CDR1 MGHRA and CDR2 YSYEKL. CDR3 sequence reads: CASSQEVFRGQWCEQYF. Here the CDR3 DNA reads TGCGCCAGCAGCCAAGAAGTATTCAGGGGGCAGTGGTGCGAGCAGTACTTC.

This rearrangement joins TRBV6-5 to TRBJ1-3; possible D gene TRBD1, 5 bases. The CDR3 has 14 amino acids. V was trimmed by 6 bases and J by 1 base, leaving 10 bases between them. Germline CDR1 and CDR2: MNHEY and SVGAGI. The CDR3 DNA reads TGTGCCAGCAGCGGGACTCTTTCTGGAAACACCATATATTTT. Translated, it gives CASSGTLSGNTIYF.

This sequence joins TRBV9 and TRBJ1-1, with D maybe TRBD1 (5 bases). The CDR3 totals 13 residues. V lost 4 bases, J lost 2 bases, and 9 bases lay in between. Germline loops: CDR1 SGDLS, CDR2 YYNGEE. The CDR3 sequence is CASSPRTNTEAFF. The CDR3 DNA reads as TGTGCCAGCAGCCCAAGGACAAACACTGAAGCTTTCTTT.

The V and J genes are TRBV19 and TRBJ1-5; D not resolved. The CDR3 covers 13 residues. With 5 bases removed from V and 5 bases from J, the gap between germline ends came to 10 bases. Germline CDR1 is LNHDA and CDR2 is SQIVND (reference sequence). Written as DNA, the CDR3 is TGTGCCAGTAGTCCAGTACCCTATCAGCCCCAGCATTTT. Its translation is CASSPVPYQPQHF.

The gene calls are TRBV7-8 and TRBJ1-1, with D possibly matching TRBD1 (5 bases). V gave up 3 bases and J gave up 1 base, with 12 bases separating them. Germline V CDR1 and CDR2: SGHVS, FQNEAQ. CDR3 length equals 15 residues. The CDR3 loop reads CASSLGRASNTEAFF. The CDR3 nucleotides are TGTGCCAGCAGCTTGGGCAGGGCTTCGAACACTGAAGCTTTCTTT.